These 26 T cell receptor beta chains came from one sample sequenced in a study of cytomegalovirus exposure and HLA in healthy donors. The PCR ran on 60 Vbeta and 13 Jbeta primers. This table comes from immunoSEQ multiplex PCR, and its TCRdb copy is limited to in-frame clones, with some not included. Of some 120,000 clones listed, more than 65% are singletons. Source material: PBMCs. All receptors derive from a man aged 35 to 55 in good health and CMV-seropositive.

The chain recombines TRBV20-1 with TRBJ2-1; 8 nucleotides line up with TRBD2. Germline values: CDR1 DFQATT, CDR2 SNEGSKA (reference sequence). The CDR3 consists of 11 residues. V shed 5 bases, J shed 8 bases, and the junction held 2 bases outside the gene matches. CDR3 sequence reads: CSAASGHEQFF. CDR3 coding DNA: TGCAGTGCTGCTAGCGGGCATGAGCAGTTCTTC.

This chain uses TRBV5-1 with TRBJ2-5; maybe TRBD1 (5 bases). CDR3 length equals 13 residues. V lost 4 bases to trimming and J lost 2 bases, with 9 bases between them. Germline V gene data show CDR1 as SGHRS and CDR2 as YFSETQ. CDR3 coding DNA: TGCGCCAGCAGCCGGACACAGCAAGAGACCCAGTACTTC. Translated, it gives CASSRTQQETQYF.

This sequence joins TRBV6-5 and TRBJ2-7; D may be TRBD2 (5 bases). CDR1 and CDR2 from the germline V gene are MNHEY and SVGAGI. The CDR3 totals 14 residues. The germline V and J ends were trimmed by 6 bases and 0 bases, with 12 bases remaining between them. DNA for the CDR3: TGTGCCAGCAGAGGGCTGGGGAGCTCCTACGAGCAGTACTTC. This sequence encodes CASRGLGSSYEQYF.

The rearrangement joins TRBV21-1 to TRBJ2-7; the DNA was not compared with TRBD1, the D call given in the table. TRBV21-1 is a pseudogene locus. CDR3 length: 16 residues. The CDR3 sequence is CASRTLRDRRSYEQYF. CDR3 bases: TGTGCCAGCAGGACCCTAAGGGACAGGCGTTCCTACGAGCAGTACTTC.

This chain connects TRBV28 to TRBJ1-1, with D perhaps TRBD1 (5 bases). The CDR3 has 12 residues. From germline, CDR1 is MDHEN and CDR2 SYDVKM. V lost 10 bases to trimming and J lost 7 bases, with 16 bases between them. The CDR3 loop reads CATMVGGDEAFF. DNA of the CDR3: TGTGCCACCATGGTCGGGGGTGATGAAGCTTTCTTT.

The chain has TRBV6-5 and TRBJ2-1; TRBD1 might be the D (5 bases). Germline V gene sequence: CDR1 MNHEY, CDR2 SVGAGI. This CDR3 comprises 15 residues. Trimming stripped 2 bases from V and 6 bases from J, with 14 bases between. DNA of the CDR3: TGTGCCAGCAGTTACGGGCAGGGCCAGGTCAATGAGCAGTTCTTC. It codes for CASSYGQGQVNEQFF.

The chain links TRBV6-1 to TRBJ1-2, with 10 positions matching TRBD1. V was pared by 6 bases and J by 7 bases, with 5 bases of the junction left unmatched. CDR1 and CDR2 (germline): MNHNS, SASEGT. This CDR3 region has 13 residues. The CDR3 nucleotides are TGTGCCAGCAGCGACAGGGGGCAAGGTGGCTACACCTTC. It codes for CASSDRGQGGYTF.

The gene calls are TRBV7-2 and TRBJ2-7; 7 bases are shared with TRBD1. Losses at the gene ends were 5 bases for V and 2 bases for J; bases not matched to a gene: 6. Germline assignment: CDR1 SGHTA and CDR2 FQGNSA. The CDR3 contains 14 residues. The DNA for the CDR3 is TGTGCCAGCAGCACCTACAGGGGAACCTACGAGCAGTACTTC. Its translation is CASSTYRGTYEQYF.

The chain combines TRBV7-9 with TRBJ1-6, with a possible D match to TRBD1 (6 bases). This CDR3 has 16 amino acids. V was trimmed by 1 base and J by 10 bases, leaving 17 bases between them. Per the germline V gene, CDR1 is SEHNR and CDR2 is FQNEAQ (reference sequence). The CDR3 region is CASSLVRGGRGSPLHF. In DNA form, the CDR3 reads TGTGCCAGCAGCTTAGTACGCGGGGGCCGGGGCTCACCCCTCCACTTT.

The genes are TRBV10-3 and TRBJ1-1; D call uncertain. The CDR3 is made up of 13 amino acids. The V and J ends lost 3 bases and 1 base respectively, with 6 bases between them. Per germline, CDR1 ENHRY and CDR2 SYGVKD. The CDR3 loop reads CAISDRSNTEAFF. The CDR3 nucleotides are TGTGCCATCAGTGACCGGTCGAACACTGAAGCTTTCTTT.

The chain links TRBV7-9 to TRBJ1-2; the match to TRBD1 covers 9 bases. Germline CDR1 is SEHNR and CDR2 is FQNEAQ (reference sequence). V shed 3 bases and J 4 bases; nucleotides not matched to a gene: 9. The CDR3 sequence is 16 residues long. The CDR3 DNA follows: TGTGCCAGCAGCTTTGCAGACGACAGGGGGATCTATGGCTACACCTTC. This sequence encodes CASSFADDRGIYGYTF.

This sequence joins TRBV29-1 and TRBJ1-4, with D possibly being TRBD1 (5 bases). CDR1 is SQVTM, CDR2 ANQGSEA, per germline. V lost 1 base and J lost 6, with 12 bases in between. The CDR3 length is 14 residues. The CDR3 DNA follows: TGCAGCGTTGAAGTCCGGGGGTCGGATGAAAAACTGTTTTTT. This translates into CSVEVRGSDEKLFF.

This chain connects TRBV21-1 to TRBJ1-5; the table's D call of TRBD1 was not tested on the DNA. TRBV21-1 has pseudogene status. This CDR3 is built from 14 residues. The CDR3 DNA follows: TGTGCCAGCAGGACAGGGAATAGCAATCAGCCCCAGCATTTT. It yields the protein CASRTGNSNQPQHF.

V usage is TRBV9 and J usage is TRBJ1-4, with TRBD1 matching 7 bases. V shed 2 bases and J 10 bases; nucleotides not matched to a gene: 11. This CDR3 has 15 residues. The germline gives CDR1 SGDLS, CDR2 YYNGEE. For the CDR3, the DNA is TGTGCCAGCAGCGTTTCAGGGGGTCTCGGGGCAAAACTGTTTTTT. It specifies CASSVSGGLGAKLFF.

This sequence joins TRBV5-1 and TRBJ2-7; 7 bases are a match to TRBD1. V gave up 1 base and J gave up 6 bases; unmatched junction bases: 10. Germline CDR1 and CDR2: SGHRS and YFSETQ. The CDR3 is made up of 15 amino acids. The chain's CDR3 is CASSLRGPNLREQYF. Here the CDR3 DNA reads TGCGCCAGCAGCTTGAGGGGGCCCAACCTTCGCGAGCAGTACTTC. The whole variable domain, remainder taken from reference TRBV5-1 and TRBJ2-7, is KAGVTQTPRYLIKTRGQQVTLSCSPISGHRSVSWYQQTPGQGLQFLFEYFSETQRNKGNFPGRFSGRQFSNSRSEMNVSTLELGDSALYLCASSLRGPNLREQYFGPGTRLTVT.

A single count supports this clone. The chain carries TRBV15 and TRBJ1-2; TRBD1 agrees at 9 bases. Germline lookup yields CDR1 LNHNV and CDR2 YYDKDF (reference sequence). The CDR3 is made up of 18 amino acids. V shed 2 bases and J 5 bases; nucleotides not matched to a gene: 15. This chain's CDR3 is CATSRSRGQGSLRYGYTF. The CDR3 DNA reads as TGTGCCACCAGCAGATCCAGGGGACAGGGAAGTCTTCGATATGGCTACACCTTC.

This clone occurred a few times. The chain couples TRBV28 to TRBJ2-7; TRBD1 aligns across 7 bases. From germline, CDR1 is MDHEN and CDR2 SYDVKM. Unmatched junction bases numbered 6, after V lost 3 bases and J lost 4 bases. The CDR3 spans 14 residues. The CDR3 is CASSFTGTEYEQYF. The DNA of the CDR3 is TGTGCCAGCAGTTTCACCGGGACAGAATACGAGCAGTACTTC.

This chain connects TRBV4-3 to TRBJ2-7; D ambiguous. V shed 1 base and J shed 7 bases, with 17 bases lying between them. The CDR3 contains 15 residues. The V gene's germline CDR1 is LGHNA and CDR2 YSLEER. The chain's CDR3 is CASSQVWQTSTEQYF. The CDR3 DNA is TGCGCCAGCAGCCAAGTTTGGCAGACTTCAACTGAGCAGTACTTC.

This chain uses TRBV28 with TRBJ1-6; no reliable D call. V dropped 9 bases and J dropped 3 bases, with 9 bases sitting between them. CDR3 length equals 13 residues. CDR1 is MDHEN and CDR2 is SYDVKM in the germline V gene. The CDR3 DNA reads TGTGCCAGTCGTTGGCTCTATAATTCACCCCTCCACTTT. Protein sequence: CASRWLYNSPLHF.

The chain joins TRBV10-3 to TRBJ2-3; maybe TRBD1 (5 bases). The germline V gene encodes CDR1 ENHRY and CDR2 SYGVKD. Trimming pared 5 bases from V and 0 bases from J, leaving 9 bases between. There are 14 residues in the CDR3. DNA of the CDR3: TGTGCCATCAGTAAACAGGAAAGCACAGATACGCAGTATTTT. As protein: CAISKQESTDTQYF.

Details on this clone: Other DNA sequences in this sample translate to the same CDR3. This chain connects TRBV10-2 to TRBJ1-2; 8 bases match TRBD1. V trimming: 6 bases; J trimming: 3 bases; junction bases outside the gene matches: 3. CDR3 length: 13 residues. CDR1 and CDR2 from the germline V gene are WSHSY and SAAADI. CDR3 in amino acids: CASSGTGDYGYTF. CDR3 sequence (DNA): TGCGCCAGCAGCGGGACAGGTGACTATGGCTACACCTTC.

Remarks on this clone: One end of the junction varies from germline; a read error may be responsible. The rearrangement links TRBV5-1 to TRBJ2-4; D remains unclear. This CDR3 region has 14 residues. CDR1 SGHRS and CDR2 YFSETQ come from the germline V gene. CDR3 residues: CASSLDGSKNSQYF. The CDR3 bases are TGCGCCAGCAGCTTGGACGGTTCCAAAAACAGTCAGTACTTC.

The chain carries TRBV7-2 and TRBJ1-1; D call uncertain. Germline-derived CDR1 and CDR2 are SGHTA and FQGNSA. The CDR3 runs to 15 residues. The V end was cut by 3 bases, the J end by 5 bases, with 16 bases between. The DNA of the CDR3 is TGTGCCAGCAGCTTCAACCCCCGGCGGGTTACTGAAGCTTTCTTT. Its protein is CASSFNPRRVTEAFF.

CDR3 sequence: CASSQNSGDYGYTF. Here the CDR3 DNA reads TGTGCCAGCAGTCAAAACTCGGGGGACTATGGCTACACCTTC. The chain joins TRBV7-2 to TRBJ1-2; tentatively, D is TRBD1 (5 bases). Germline CDR1 is SGHTA and CDR2 is FQGNSA. The CDR3 runs to 14 residues. Deletions cut 6 bases from V and 3 bases from J, with 14 bases between.

The chain joins TRBV9 to TRBJ2-1; D might be TRBD1 (6 bases). Trimming stripped 4 bases from V and 4 bases from J, with 15 bases between. CDR3 length: 15 amino acids. The germline V gene has CDR1 SGDLS and CDR2 YYNGEE. CDR3 sequence reads: CASSSQRRGYNEQFF. The CDR3 region has the DNA TGTGCCAGCAGCTCACAGCGCAGGGGATACAATGAGCAGTTCTTC.

The V gene is TRBV6-5, the J gene TRBJ1-4; 9 positions agree with TRBD1. V shed 6 bases and J 8 bases; nucleotides not matched to a gene: 7. This CDR3 spans 14 amino acids. Germline V gene data show CDR1 as MNHEY and CDR2 as SVGAGI. CDR3 in amino acids: CASSHRGLREKLFF. The CDR3 bases are TGTGCCAGCAGCCACAGGGGGCTACGGGAAAAACTGTTTTTT.